Presented here are 16 T cell receptor beta chains from one specimen sequenced in a study of blood T cells in healthy people across ages. Through a sample-barcoded 5' primer and a J-beta primer mix, a second PCR was run for roughly 7 to 11 cycles. TCRdb called the 5' RACE reads again in MiXCR, with one record for every CDR3 protein. The sample contains 1,500,000 or so distinct CDR3 sequences, 35% to 45% of which appear only once. Material: blood. Receptor source: a woman aged 18-29 years in good health.

The V call is TRBV6-2 or TRBV6-3, the J call TRBJ2-3; a possible D gene is TRBD1 (6 bases). V was shortened by 6 bases and J by 3 bases, with 10 bases between the two germline ends. The CDR3 is made up of 13 amino acids. Looked up from germline, CDR1 is MNHEY and CDR2 is SVGEGT. In DNA, the CDR3 is TGTGCCAGCAGCACTGACAGGACAGATACGCAGTATTTT. Its translation: CASSTDRTDTQYF.

This clonotype came up a few times. The chain is built from TRBV7-2 and TRBJ2-1; TRBD2 aligns across 9 bases. Trimming at V came to 2 bases and at J to 4 bases, leaving 6 bases not matched to a gene. CDR3 length equals 16 residues. From germline, CDR1 is SGHTA and CDR2 FQGNSA. DNA of the CDR3: TGTGCCAGCAGCTTATGGCGGGGGGGACTTTACAATGAGCAGTTCTTC. Residues: CASSLWRGGLYNEQFF.

The chain joins TRBV5-1 to TRBJ2-3, with 8 bases identical to TRBD2. The CDR3 sequence is 15 residues long. Germline lookup yields CDR1 SGHRS and CDR2 YFSETQ. Losses at the gene ends were 5 bases for V and 0 bases for J; bases not matched to a gene: 5. The CDR3 here is CASRASGPSTDTQYF. The CDR3, as DNA: TGCGCCAGCAGGGCTAGCGGGCCTAGCACAGATACGCAGTATTTT. The full variable domain, rest sourced from reference TRBV5-1 and TRBJ2-3, is KAGVTQTPRYLIKTRGQQVTLSCSPISGHRSVSWYQQTPGQGLQFLFEYFSETQRNKGNFPGRFSGRQFSNSRSEMNVSTLELGDSALYLCASRASGPSTDTQYFGPGTRLTVL.

This chain uses TRBV20-1 with TRBJ1-2, with D uncertain. The CDR3 covers 12 residues. In germline, CDR1 is DFQATT, CDR2 SNEGSKA (reference sequence). V dropped 0 bases and J dropped 8 bases, with 10 bases sitting between them. The CDR3 here is CSARDEGNGYTF. The CDR3 region has the DNA TGCAGTGCTAGAGATGAGGGCAACGGCTACACCTTC.

The V call is TRBV6-1, the J call TRBJ2-3, with TRBD2 matching 8 bases. V was pared by 4 bases and J by 2 bases, with 5 bases of the junction left unmatched. The CDR3 is 15 residues long. Germline V lookup: CDR1 MNHNS, CDR2 SASEGT. CDR3 amino acids: CASSASGSYTDTQYF. CDR3 sequence (DNA): TGTGCCAGCAGTGCAAGCGGGAGTTACACAGATACGCAGTATTTT.

This clonotype occurred once. This chain connects TRBV28 to TRBJ2-1, with 8 bases lining up with TRBD2. This CDR3 spans 17 amino acids. The germline V gene has CDR1 MDHEN and CDR2 SYDVKM. V gave up 3 bases and J gave up 5 bases; unmatched junction bases: 12. The CDR3 bases are TGTGCCAGCAGTTTGTTCGGGCGCAGCGGGAGTCACAATGAGCAGTTCTTC. It codes for CASSLFGRSGSHNEQFF.

This clonotype was seen more than once but under ten times. The chain links TRBV12-3 or TRBV12-4 to TRBJ2-1; perhaps D is TRBD1 or TRBD2 (5 bases each). This CDR3 region has 13 residues. Trimming left V 5 bases short and J 6 bases short, with 11 bases between. The CDR3: CASSVLGTNEQFF. CDR3 in DNA: TGTGCCAGCAGTGTATTGGGGACCAATGAGCAGTTCTTC.

V and J are TRBV14 and TRBJ1-1, with TRBD1 matching over 9 bases. Germline assignment: CDR1 SGHDN and CDR2 FVKESK. J lost 1 base, V lost 2 bases, and 8 bases had no gene match. The CDR3 sequence is 17 residues long. The CDR3 here is CASSQLGTGSPNTEAFF. The CDR3 nucleotides are TGTGCCAGCAGCCAACTCGGGACAGGGTCGCCGAACACTGAAGCTTTCTTT.

This clonotype was counted only a few times. The genes are TRBV4-1 and TRBJ2-4; D gene unclear. The length of the CDR3 is 13 residues. Germline lookup yields CDR1 MGHRA and CDR2 YSYEKL. V dropped 2 bases and J dropped 7 bases, with 9 bases sitting between them. CDR3 nucleotide sequence: TGCGCCAGCAGCCAAACTACTCTCAACATTCAGTACTTC. Its protein product is CASSQTTLNIQYF.

V and J are TRBV27 and TRBJ1-6; 7 bases are shared with TRBD1. Germline CDR1 reads MNHEY; CDR2 reads SMNVEV (reference sequence). The V gene end was trimmed by 6 bases and the J gene end by 7 bases; junction bases not matched to a gene: 9. The CDR3 is 15 residues long. CDR3 region: CASRNTGEGNSPLHF. In DNA, the CDR3 is TGTGCCAGCAGGAATACAGGGGAGGGGAATTCACCCCTCCACTTT.

This clonotype was observed a handful of times. CDR3: CSVGREGDQPQHF. CDR3 nucleotides: TGCAGCGTTGGCAGGGAGGGAGATCAGCCCCAGCATTTT. The chain carries TRBV29-1 and TRBJ1-5, with D perhaps matching TRBD1 (5 bases). The CDR3 has 13 residues. Trimming removed 4 bases at V and 5 bases at J, with 12 bases between. Germline assignment: CDR1 SQVTM and CDR2 ANQGSEA.

The chain is built from TRBV5-1 and TRBJ1-2, with a tentative D call TRBD1 (5 bases). Trimming shortened V by 0 bases and J by 4 bases, and 13 bases separated the two germline ends. The CDR3 is made up of 15 amino acids. The germline V gene encodes CDR1 SGHRS and CDR2 YFSETQ. The CDR3 region is CASSLGQGRFYGYTF. The CDR3 nucleotides read TGCGCCAGCAGCTTGGGTCAGGGAAGGTTCTATGGCTACACCTTC.

The rearrangement links TRBV12-3 or TRBV12-4 to TRBJ2-7, with 7 bases aligning to TRBD2. Germline trimming cut 5 bases from V and 2 bases from J; bases unmatched to any gene: 12. The CDR3 covers 16 residues. The CDR3 protein is CASSPFWGLPTYEQYF. In DNA form, the CDR3 reads TGTGCCAGCAGTCCCTTCTGGGGACTACCAACCTACGAGCAGTACTTC.

This clonotype was seen only a few times. The V and J genes are TRBV9 and TRBJ1-1; D perhaps matches TRBD1 (6 bases). V lost 3 bases, J lost 4 bases, and 13 bases lay in between. This CDR3 has 14 residues. Looked up from germline, CDR1 is SGDLS and CDR2 is YYNGEE. Written as DNA, the CDR3 is TGTGCCAGCAGCGACTACAGGGTGGGCACTGAAGCTTTCTTT. It specifies CASSDYRVGTEAFF. Together with reference TRBV9 and TRBJ1-1, the CDR3 gives the full variable domain: DSGVTQTPKHLITATGQRVTLRCSPRSGDLSVYWYQQSLDQGLQFLIQYYNGEERAKGNILERFSAQQFPDLHSELNLSSLELGDSALYFCASSDYRVGTEAFFGQGTRLTVV.

This chain's CDR3 is CSASPQGIGTEAFF. CDR3 nucleotides: TGCAGTGCTAGCCCACAGGGAATCGGCACTGAAGCTTTCTTT. This chain links TRBV20-1 with TRBJ1-1, with a tentative D call TRBD1 (6 bases). The CDR3 length is 14 residues. V was clipped by 3 bases and J by 4 bases, with 15 bases between them. CDR1 and CDR2 from the germline V gene are DFQATT and SNEGSKA (reference sequence).

This clonotype was seen more than once but under ten times. The chain joins TRBV12-5 to TRBJ1-2; D remains unclear. CDR1 LGHNT and CDR2 FRNRAP come from the germline V gene. The ends were cut back, 1 base at V and 8 bases at J, with 11 bases in the middle. CDR3 length equals 13 residues. The DNA of the CDR3 is TGTGCTAGTGGTTTGGACCAGGTGGGGGGCTACACCTTC. It specifies CASGLDQVGGYTF.